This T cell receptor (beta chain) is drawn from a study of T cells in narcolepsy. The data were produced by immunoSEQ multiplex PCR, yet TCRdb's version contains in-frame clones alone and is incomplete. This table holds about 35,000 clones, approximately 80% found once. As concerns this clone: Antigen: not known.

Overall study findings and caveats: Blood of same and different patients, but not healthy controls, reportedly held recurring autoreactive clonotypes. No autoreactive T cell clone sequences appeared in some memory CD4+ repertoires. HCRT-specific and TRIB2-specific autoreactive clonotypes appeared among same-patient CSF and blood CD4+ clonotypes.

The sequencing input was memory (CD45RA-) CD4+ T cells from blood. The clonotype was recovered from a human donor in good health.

This CDR3 is CASSSAPGRDTEAFF. DNA of the CDR3: TGTGCCAGCAGCTCCGCTCCCGGGAGGGACACTGAAGCTTTCTTT. This rearrangement joins TRBV7-9 to TRBJ1-1; D unresolved. CDR3 length: 15 amino acids. Trimming took 4 bases from V and 3 from J, leaving 15 bases between them. Germline V gene sequence: CDR1 SEHNR, CDR2 FQNEAQ (reference sequence).